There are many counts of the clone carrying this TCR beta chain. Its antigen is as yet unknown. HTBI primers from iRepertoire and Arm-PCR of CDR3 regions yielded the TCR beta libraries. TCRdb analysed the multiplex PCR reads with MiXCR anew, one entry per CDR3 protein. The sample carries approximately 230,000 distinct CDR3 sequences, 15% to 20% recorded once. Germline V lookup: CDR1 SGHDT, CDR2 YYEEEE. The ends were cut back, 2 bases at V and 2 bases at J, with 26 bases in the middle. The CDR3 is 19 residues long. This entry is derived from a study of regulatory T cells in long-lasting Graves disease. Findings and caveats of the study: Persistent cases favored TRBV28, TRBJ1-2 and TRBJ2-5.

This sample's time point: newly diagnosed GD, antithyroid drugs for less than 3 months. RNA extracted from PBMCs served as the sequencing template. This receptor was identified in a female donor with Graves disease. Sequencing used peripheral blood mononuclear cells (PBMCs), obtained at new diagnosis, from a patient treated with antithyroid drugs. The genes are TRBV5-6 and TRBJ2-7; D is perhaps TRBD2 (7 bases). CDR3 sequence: CASSLLILRGQLLPYEQYF. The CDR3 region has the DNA TGTGCCAGCAGCTTACTTATCCTGCGGGGGCAACTACTCCCCTACGAGCAGTACTTC. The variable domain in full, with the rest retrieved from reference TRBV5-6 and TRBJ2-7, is DAGVTQSPTHLIKTRGQQVTLRCSPKSGHDTVSWYQQALGQGPQFIFQYYEEEERQRGNFPDRFSGHQFPNYSSELNVNALLLGDSALYLCASSLLILRGQLLPYEQYFGPGTRLTVT.